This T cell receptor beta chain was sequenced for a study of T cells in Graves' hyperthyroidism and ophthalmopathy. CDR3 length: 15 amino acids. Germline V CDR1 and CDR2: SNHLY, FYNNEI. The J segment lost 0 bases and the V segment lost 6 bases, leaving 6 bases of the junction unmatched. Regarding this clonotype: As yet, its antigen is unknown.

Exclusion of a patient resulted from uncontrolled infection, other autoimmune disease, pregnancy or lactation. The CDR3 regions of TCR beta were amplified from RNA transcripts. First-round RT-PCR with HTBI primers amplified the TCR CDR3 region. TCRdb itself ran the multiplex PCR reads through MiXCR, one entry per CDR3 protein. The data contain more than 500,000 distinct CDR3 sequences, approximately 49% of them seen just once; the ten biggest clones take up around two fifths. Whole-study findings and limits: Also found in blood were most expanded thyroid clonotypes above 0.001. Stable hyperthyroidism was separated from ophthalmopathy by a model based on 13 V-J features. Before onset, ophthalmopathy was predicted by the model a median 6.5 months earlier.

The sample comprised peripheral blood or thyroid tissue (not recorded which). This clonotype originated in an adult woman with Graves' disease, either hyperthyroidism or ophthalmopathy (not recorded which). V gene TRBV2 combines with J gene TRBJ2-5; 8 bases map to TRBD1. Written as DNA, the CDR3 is TGTGCCAGCAGCCCACAGGGGGTGAACCAAGAGACCCAGTACTTC. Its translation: CASSPQGVNQETQYF.